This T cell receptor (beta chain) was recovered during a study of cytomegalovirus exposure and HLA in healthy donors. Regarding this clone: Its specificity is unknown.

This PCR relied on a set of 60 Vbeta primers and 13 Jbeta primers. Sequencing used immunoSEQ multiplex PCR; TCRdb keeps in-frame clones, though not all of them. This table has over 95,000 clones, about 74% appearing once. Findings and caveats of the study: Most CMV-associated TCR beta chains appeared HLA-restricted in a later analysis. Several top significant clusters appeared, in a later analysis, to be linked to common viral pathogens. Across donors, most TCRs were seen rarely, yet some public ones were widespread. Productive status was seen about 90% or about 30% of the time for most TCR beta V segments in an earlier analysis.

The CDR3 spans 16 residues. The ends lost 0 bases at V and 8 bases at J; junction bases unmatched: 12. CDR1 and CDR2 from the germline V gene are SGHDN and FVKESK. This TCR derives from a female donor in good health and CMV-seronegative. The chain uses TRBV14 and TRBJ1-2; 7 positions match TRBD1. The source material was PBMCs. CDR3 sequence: CASSQDAGQLRPGYTF. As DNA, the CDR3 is TGTGCCAGCAGCCAAGATGCGGGACAGCTACGCCCCGGCTACACCTTC. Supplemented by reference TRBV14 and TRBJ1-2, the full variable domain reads EAGVTQFPSHSVIEKGQTVTLRCDPISGHDNLYWYRRVMGKEIKFLLHFVKESKQDESGMPNNRFLAERTGGTYSTLKVQPAELEDSGVYFCASSQDAGQLRPGYTFGSGTRLTVV.